This T cell receptor (beta chain) was captured in a study of blood T cell repertoires in COVID-19. Study summary: There were acute and convalescent COVID-19 samples, and they came from the United States, Italy and Spain. Nucleic acid was either cDNA or gDNA, and it came from T cells, B-cell-depleted T cells, or PBMCs.

Per the authors' pipeline: Reference gene primer amplification gave estimated nucleated cell counts. TCRdb keeps only in-frame clones here, not all; method: immunoSEQ multiplex PCR. V, J and clone size were drawn from that table, and D and trimming were deduced from the DNA. The table lists a few hundred thousand clones, more than 70% of them singletons. The Seattle site enrolled patients during active infection and followed them longitudinally. Germline lookup yields CDR1 SGHDT and CDR2 YYEEEE. CDR3 length: 14 amino acids. V lost 0 bases, J lost 0 bases, and 3 bases lay in between. The sample consisted of peripheral blood. The receptor was isolated from a woman aged 30 to 39 with COVID-19, enrolled during active disease. The V gene is TRBV5-6, the J gene TRBJ2-2, with unresolved D. The CDR3 is CASSLDTNTGELFF. CDR3 DNA: TGTGCCAGCAGCTTGGATACGAACACCGGGGAGCTGTTTTTT.